Listed below are T cell receptor beta chains from one sample, sequenced in a study of T cells in tumors after PD-1 blockade. Produced via immunoSEQ multiplex PCR; TCRdb's table is partial and in-frame only. The sample consists of around 51,000 clones, 81% of them appearing once. The specimen comprised PBMCs, sampled before anti-PD-1 treatment. The receptors come from a human donor with basal cell carcinoma. Both conserved end residues are part of each CDR3. D genes are given only for firm matches. Clone size, where shown, is once, few, many, or a class for clones that have expanded.

d_call j_call v_call clone_size cdr3_nt cdr3_aa
TRBD1 TRBJ1-2 TRBV18 - TGTGCCAGCTCACCAGACAGGGACGGTGGCTACACCTTC CASSPDRDGGYTF
TRBD1 TRBJ2-1 TRBV7-9 few TGTGCCATAGACAGGGGGCTTGAGCAGTTCTTC CAIDRGLEQFF
- TRBJ1-1 TRBV30 - TGTGCCTGGAGTGCCCTGTTGAACACTGAAGCTTTCTTT CAWSALLNTEAFF
TRBD1 TRBJ2-7 TRBV14 - TGTGCCAGCAGCCAGGAGGACAGGGGCTACTACGAGCAGTACTTC CASSQEDRGYYEQYF
- TRBJ2-1 TRBV24-1 - TGTGCCACCAGTGATGACTGGACATGGTCCTACAATGAGCAGTTCTTC CATSDDWTWSYNEQFF
TRBD1 TRBJ1-1 TRBV28 once TGTGCCAGCAGCCGGCCGGGACAGGGGGCTGAAGCTTTCTTT CASSRPGQGAEAFF
- TRBJ2-1 TRBV19 once TGTGCCAGTAATAAACCTTCGACACGGGCGGGTGAGCAGTTCTTC CASNKPSTRAGEQFF
TRBD1 TRBJ2-5 TRBV10-3 - TGTGCCATCAGTGAGTCGGGACAGCGAGAGACCCAGTACTTC CAISESGQRETQYF
TRBD1 TRBJ2-1 TRBV6-5 few TGTGCCAGCAGCCTACGGGACAGGGGGGAGAATGAGCAGTTCTTC CASSLRDRGENEQFF
TRBD1 TRBJ2-1 TRBV28 - TGTGCCAGCAGTTTACGGGACAGGGAGTTCTTC CASSLRDREFF
- TRBJ1-5 TRBV30 - TGTGCCTGGAGTGTACGTACTGAGTATCAGCCCCAGCATTTT CAWSVRTEYQPQHF
- TRBJ1-3 TRBV19 - TGTGCCAGTAGTATAGCGGGGACGGCTGGAAACACCATATATTTT CASSIAGTAGNTIYF
TRBD1 TRBJ2-7 TRBV4-2 - TGTGCCAGCAGCCAAGAGGGACAGGGTCCCTACGAGCAGTACTTC CASSQEGQGPYEQYF
- TRBJ1-5 TRBV6-5 - TGTGCCAGCTCTCCCCTCGGGGGAGATCAGCCCCAGCATTTT CASSPLGGDQPQHF
- TRBJ2-7 TRBV3-1/TRBV3-2 - TGTGCCAGCAGCCAAGGAGGAACTGGCGAGCAGTACTTC CASSQGGTGEQYF
- TRBJ1-5 TRBV30 - TGTGCCTGGAGCAAGCGGATGTATAGCAATCAGCCCCAGCATTTT CAWSKRMYSNQPQHF
TRBD1 TRBJ1-1 TRBV5-4 - TGTGCCAGCAGCCTGGGACAGGGTACCCTAGAAGCTTTCTTT CASSLGQGTLEAFF
- TRBJ1-6 TRBV3-1/TRBV3-2 - TGTGCCAGCAGCCAAGGCTCCCAGGGAAGCCTTCGCTTT CASSQGSQGSLRF
- TRBJ1-2 TRBV7-9 - TGTGCCAGCAGCTTAGGCCAGGGCAGTGGCTACACCTTC CASSLGQGSGYTF
- TRBJ1-5 TRBV10-3 - TGTGCCGCCGGGAGGGGAGGTCAGCCCCAGCATTTT CAAGRGGQPQHF
- TRBJ2-1 TRBV30 - TGTGCCTGGAGTATAATCGAGAGCTCCTACAATGAGCAGTTCTTC CAWSIIESSYNEQFF
- TRBJ1-1 TRBV6-5 - TGTGCCAGCAGTCACACTGAAGCTTTCTTT CASSHTEAFF
- TRBJ2-3 TRBV7-9 few TGTGCCAGCAGCTTAGCGGGACTTGCGGATACGCAGTATTTT CASSLAGLADTQYF
- TRBJ2-6 TRBV27 - TGTGCCACGTCGGGGACACCGTTTCTCTCTGGGGCCAACGTCCTGACTTTC CATSGTPFLSGANVLTF
- TRBJ2-5 TRBV6-6 - TGTGCCAGCAGTCCGGACTTCGATGGGGAGACCCAGTACTTC CASSPDFDGETQYF
- TRBJ2-3 TRBV23-1 - TGCGCCAGCGGTTTTGATACGCAGTATTTT CASGFDTQYF
TRBD2 TRBJ2-5 TRBV5-1 - TGCGCCAGCAGCCATAGCGGGGAGCAAGAGACCCAGTACTTC CASSHSGEQETQYF
- TRBJ2-7 TRBV7-9 - TGTGCCAGCAGCTTGGGTTACTCCTACGAGCAGTACTTC CASSLGYSYEQYF
- TRBJ1-2 TRBV28 - TGTGCCAGCAGTCCCGTGGGATACAGCTATGGCTACACCTTC CASSPVGYSYGYTF
- TRBJ2-3 TRBV7-2 - TGTGCCAGCAGCCTCGGGACACCACGCACAGATACGCAGTATTTT CASSLGTPRTDTQYF
TRBD1 TRBJ2-1 TRBV18 - TGTGCCAGCTCACCACTCCGGGACAGGGCCTACAATGAGCAGTTCTTC CASSPLRDRAYNEQFF
- TRBJ2-3 TRBV30 once TGTGCCTGGAGTCGAGGGGATTTTAGCACAGATACGCAGTATTTT CAWSRGDFSTDTQYF
- TRBJ2-1 TRBV13 - TGTGCCAGCAGTCGAGATCGAGTTTCGGAGCAGTTCTTC CASSRDRVSEQFF
TRBD1 TRBJ1-6 TRBV7-9 - TGTGCCAGCAGCTCCTTAGCAGGGGGGACTTCACCCCTCCACTTT CASSSLAGGTSPLHF
TRBD1 TRBJ1-2 TRBV4-1 - TGCGCCAGCAGCCATCAAGGACAGGGAGGCTACACCTTC CASSHQGQGGYTF
TRBD2 TRBJ2-7 TRBV5-1 - TGCGCCAGCAGCTTGGTTCCCGGGACTCTAGCGGGGGCTAAGGGCCTCGAGCAGTACTTC CASSLVPGTLAGAKGLEQYF
TRBD1 TRBJ2-2 TRBV14 - TGTGCCCCCTTGGGGGGACAGGCCTTACCCGGGGAGCTGTTTTTT CAPLGGQALPGELFF
- TRBJ2-3 TRBV4-1 - TGCGCCAGCAGCACCCGGGCCACAGATACGCAGTATTTT CASSTRATDTQYF
- TRBJ1-1 TRBV27 - TGTGCCAGCAGTTTTGGGGCGGGCCAAACTATGAACACTGAAGCTTTCTTT CASSFGAGQTMNTEAFF
TRBD2 TRBJ2-1 TRBV2 - TGTGCCAGCAGCGGGGGGACTAGTTATCAGTTCTTC CASSGGTSYQFF
TRBD2 TRBJ2-3 TRBV19 once TGTGCCAGTAGTAAGGAGCGGGGGGTAACAGATACGCAGTATTTT CASSKERGVTDTQYF
- TRBJ1-6 TRBV29-1 - TGCAGCGTTGGACAGGATCTAAATTCACCCCTCCACTTT CSVGQDLNSPLHF
TRBD1 TRBJ1-5 TRBV19 - TGTGCCAGTAGTATGGGACAGGGTATCAATCAGCCCCAGCATTTT CASSMGQGINQPQHF
- TRBJ2-2 TRBV10-1 - TGCGCCAGAGAAGGCCAGGGAAACACCGGGGAGCTGTTTTTT CAREGQGNTGELFF
TRBD2 TRBJ2-5 TRBV5-6 - TGTGCCAGCAGCACAAGACTAGCGGGGGGGTCAGCGACCCAGTACTTC CASSTRLAGGSATQYF
- TRBJ2-3 TRBV15 - TGTGCCACCACCTCGGACTACTTAAACACAGATACGCAGTATTTT CATTSDYLNTDTQYF
TRBD1 TRBJ2-2 TRBV5-1 - TGCGCCAGCAGCCCGAGGGACAGAAGCACCGGGGAGCTGTTTTTT CASSPRDRSTGELFF
- TRBJ1-1 TRBV7-8 - TGTGCCAGCAGCTTAGAAAGAGCGAACACTGAAGCTTTCTTT CASSLERANTEAFF
- TRBJ2-7 TRBV24-1 - TGTGCCACCTTAGGCGAGCAGTACTTC CATLGEQYF
- TRBJ1-2 TRBV6-5 - TGTGCCAGCAGTTCCTCTGGGGGGAATTATCTTGGCTACACCTTC CASSSSGGNYLGYTF